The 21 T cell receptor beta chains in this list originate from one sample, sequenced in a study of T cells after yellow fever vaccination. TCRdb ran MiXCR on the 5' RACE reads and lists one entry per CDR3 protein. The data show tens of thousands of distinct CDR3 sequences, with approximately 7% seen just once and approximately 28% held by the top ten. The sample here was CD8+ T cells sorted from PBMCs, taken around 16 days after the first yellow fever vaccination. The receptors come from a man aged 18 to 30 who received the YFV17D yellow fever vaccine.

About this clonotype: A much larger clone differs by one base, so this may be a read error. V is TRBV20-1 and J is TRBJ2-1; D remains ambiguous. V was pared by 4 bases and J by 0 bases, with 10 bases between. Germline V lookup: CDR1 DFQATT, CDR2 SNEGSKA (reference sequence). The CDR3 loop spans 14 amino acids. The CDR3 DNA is TGCAGTGCTATGGGCGAAAGCTCCTACAATGAGCAGTTCTTC. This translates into CSAMGESSYNEQFF.

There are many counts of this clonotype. The CDR3 DNA reads TGTGCCACCAGTGATTGGACCCTAGAAGAGACCCAGTACTTC. It encodes CATSDWTLEETQYF. This rearrangement joins TRBV24-1 to TRBJ2-5; D remains unclear. V was pared by 2 bases and J by 3 bases, with 9 bases between. This CDR3 has 14 residues. Germline V gene lookup returns CDR1 KGHDR and CDR2 SFDVKD.

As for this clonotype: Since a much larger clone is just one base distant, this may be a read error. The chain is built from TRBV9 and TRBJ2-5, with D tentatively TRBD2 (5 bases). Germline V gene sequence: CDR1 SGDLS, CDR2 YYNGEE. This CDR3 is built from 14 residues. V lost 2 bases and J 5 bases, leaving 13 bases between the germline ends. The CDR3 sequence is CASSVGEPRETQYF. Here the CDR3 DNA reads TGTGCCAGCAGCGTTGGGGAGCCTAGGGAGACCCAGTACTTC.

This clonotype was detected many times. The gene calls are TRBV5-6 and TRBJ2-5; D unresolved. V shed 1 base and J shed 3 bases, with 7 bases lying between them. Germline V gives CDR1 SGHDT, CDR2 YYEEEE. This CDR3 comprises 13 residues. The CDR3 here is CASSLLLEETQYF. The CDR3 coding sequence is TGTGCCAGCAGCTTGTTACTCGAAGAGACCCAGTACTTC.

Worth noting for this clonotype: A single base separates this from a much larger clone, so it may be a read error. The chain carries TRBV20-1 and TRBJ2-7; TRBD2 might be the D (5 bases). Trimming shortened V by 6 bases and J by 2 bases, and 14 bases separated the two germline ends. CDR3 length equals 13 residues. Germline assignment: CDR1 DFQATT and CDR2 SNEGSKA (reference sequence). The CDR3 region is CSATQDWAYEQYF. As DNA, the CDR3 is TGCAGTGCAACCCAGGACTGGGCCTACGAGCAGTACTTC.

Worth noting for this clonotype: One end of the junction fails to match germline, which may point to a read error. Written as DNA, the CDR3 is TGTGCCAGCAGTTTAACGGAGCTAGCGGCCACAGATACGCAGTATTTT. Encoded protein: CASSLTELAATDTQYF. The V and J genes are TRBV7-3 and TRBJ2-3, with 7 bases that match TRBD2. There are 16 residues in the CDR3. Germline V lookup: CDR1 SGHTA, CDR2 FQGTGA. The whole variable domain, remainder taken from reference TRBV7-3 and TRBJ2-3, is GAGVSQTPSNKVTEKGKYVELRCDPISGHTALYWYRQSLGQGPEFLIYFQGTGAADDSGLPNDRFFAVRPEGSVSTLKIQRTERGDSAVYLCASSLTELAATDTQYFGPGTRLTVL.

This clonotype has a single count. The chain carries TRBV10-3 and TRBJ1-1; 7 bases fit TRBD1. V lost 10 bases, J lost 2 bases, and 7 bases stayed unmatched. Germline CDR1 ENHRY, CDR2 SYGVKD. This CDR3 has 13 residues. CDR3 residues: CATETGRNTEAFF. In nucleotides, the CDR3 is TGTGCCACCGAGACAGGGAGAAACACTGAAGCTTTCTTT.

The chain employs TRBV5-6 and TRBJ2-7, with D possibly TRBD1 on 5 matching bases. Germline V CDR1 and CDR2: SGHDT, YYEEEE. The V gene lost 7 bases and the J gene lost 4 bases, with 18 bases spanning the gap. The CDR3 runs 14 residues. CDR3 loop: CASATGQTVYEQYV. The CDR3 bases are TGTGCCAGCGCGACCGGACAAACCGTGTACGAGCAGTACGTC.

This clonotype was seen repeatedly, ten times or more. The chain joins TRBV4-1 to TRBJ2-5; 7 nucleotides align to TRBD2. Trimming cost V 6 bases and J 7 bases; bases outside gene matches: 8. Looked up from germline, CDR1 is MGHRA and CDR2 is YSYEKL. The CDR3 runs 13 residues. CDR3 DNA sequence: TGCGCCAGCAGACTCGGACTAGAGGGGACCCAGTACTTC. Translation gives CASRLGLEGTQYF.

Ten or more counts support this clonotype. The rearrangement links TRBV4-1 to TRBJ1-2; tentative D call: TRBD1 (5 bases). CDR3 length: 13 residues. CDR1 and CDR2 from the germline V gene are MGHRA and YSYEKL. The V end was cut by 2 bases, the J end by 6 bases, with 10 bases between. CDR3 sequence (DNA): TGCGCCAGCAGCCAACCAGGGTTTGATGGCTACACCTTC. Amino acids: CASSQPGFDGYTF.

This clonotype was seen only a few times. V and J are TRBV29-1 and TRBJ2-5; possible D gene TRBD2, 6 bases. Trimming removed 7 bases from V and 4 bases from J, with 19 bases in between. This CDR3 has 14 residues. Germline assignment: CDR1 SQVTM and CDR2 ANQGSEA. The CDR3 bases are TGCAGCGCATCTTCCGGGGTGGAGGGAGAGACCCAGTACTTC. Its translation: CSASSGVEGETQYF.

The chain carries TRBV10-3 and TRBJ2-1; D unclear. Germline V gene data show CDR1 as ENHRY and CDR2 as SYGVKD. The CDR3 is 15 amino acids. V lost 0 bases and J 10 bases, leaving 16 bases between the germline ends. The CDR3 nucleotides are TGTGCCATCAGTGAGTCTGTGGGGTCGGTACGGGAGCAGTTCTTC. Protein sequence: CAISESVGSVREQFF.

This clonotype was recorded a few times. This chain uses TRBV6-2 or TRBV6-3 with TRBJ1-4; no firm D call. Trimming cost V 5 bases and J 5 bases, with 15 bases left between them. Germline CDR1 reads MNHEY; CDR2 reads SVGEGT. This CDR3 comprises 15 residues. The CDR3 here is CASSGSRERNEKLFF. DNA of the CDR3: TGTGCCAGCAGTGGAAGCCGGGAGCGGAATGAAAAACTGTTTTTT.

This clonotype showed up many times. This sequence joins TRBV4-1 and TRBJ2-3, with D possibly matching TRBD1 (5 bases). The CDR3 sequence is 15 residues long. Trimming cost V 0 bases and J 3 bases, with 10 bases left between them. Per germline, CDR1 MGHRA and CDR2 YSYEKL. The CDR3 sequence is CASSQDNRLTDTQYF. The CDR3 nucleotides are TGCGCCAGCAGCCAAGACAACAGGTTAACAGATACGCAGTATTTT.

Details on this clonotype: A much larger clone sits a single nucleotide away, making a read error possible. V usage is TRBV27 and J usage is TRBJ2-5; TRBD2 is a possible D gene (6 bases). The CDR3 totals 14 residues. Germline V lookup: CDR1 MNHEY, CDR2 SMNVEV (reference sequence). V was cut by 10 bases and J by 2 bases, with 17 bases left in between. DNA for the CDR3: TGTGCCACCAAAACAATAGCGGTACAAGAGACCCAGTACTTC. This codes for CATKTIAVQETQYF.

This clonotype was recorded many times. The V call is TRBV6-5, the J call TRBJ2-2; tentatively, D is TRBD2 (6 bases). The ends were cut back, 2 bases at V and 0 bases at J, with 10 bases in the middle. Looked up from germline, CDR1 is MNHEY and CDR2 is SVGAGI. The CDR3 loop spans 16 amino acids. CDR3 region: CASSYGLAPNTGELFF. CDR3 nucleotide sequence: TGTGCCAGCAGTTACGGTCTAGCGCCGAACACCGGGGAGCTGTTTTTT.

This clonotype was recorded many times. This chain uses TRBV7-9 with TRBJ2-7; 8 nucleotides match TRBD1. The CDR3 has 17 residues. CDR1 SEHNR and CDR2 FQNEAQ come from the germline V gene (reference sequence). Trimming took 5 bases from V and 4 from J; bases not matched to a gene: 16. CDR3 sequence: CASSPAVRPGGSYEQYF. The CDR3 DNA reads TGTGCCAGCAGCCCAGCGGTCCGGCCAGGGGGCTCGTACGAGCAGTACTTC.

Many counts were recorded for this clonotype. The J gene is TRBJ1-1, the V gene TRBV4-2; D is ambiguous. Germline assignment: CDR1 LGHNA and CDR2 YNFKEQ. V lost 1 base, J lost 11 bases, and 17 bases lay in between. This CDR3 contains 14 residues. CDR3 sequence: CASSQVESPAGAFF. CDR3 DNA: TGTGCCAGCAGCCAAGTTGAGAGCCCGGCTGGGGCTTTCTTT.

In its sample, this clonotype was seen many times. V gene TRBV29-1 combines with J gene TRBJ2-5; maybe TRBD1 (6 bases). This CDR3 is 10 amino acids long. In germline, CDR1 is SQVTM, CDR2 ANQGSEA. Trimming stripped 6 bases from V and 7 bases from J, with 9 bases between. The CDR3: CSVGAGTQYF. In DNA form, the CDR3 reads TGCAGCGTGGGGGCTGGGACCCAGTACTTC.

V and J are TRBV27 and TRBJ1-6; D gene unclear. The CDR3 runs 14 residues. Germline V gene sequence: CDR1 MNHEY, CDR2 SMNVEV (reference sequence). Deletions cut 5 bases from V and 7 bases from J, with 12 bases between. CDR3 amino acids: CASSTRGRNSPLHF. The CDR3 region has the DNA TGTGCCAGCAGTACACGGGGAAGGAATTCACCCCTCCACTTT.

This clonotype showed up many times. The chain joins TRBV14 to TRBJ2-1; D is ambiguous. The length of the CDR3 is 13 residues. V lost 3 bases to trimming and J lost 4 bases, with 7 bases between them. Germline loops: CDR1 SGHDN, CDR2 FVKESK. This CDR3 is CASSQYSYNEQFF. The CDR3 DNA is TGTGCCAGCAGCCAGTACAGTTACAATGAGCAGTTCTTC.